One and the same sample provided the 19 T cell receptor beta chains below, sequenced in a study of cytomegalovirus exposure and HLA in healthy donors. The protocol was immunoSEQ multiplex PCR, while the TCRdb copy is restricted to in-frame clones and leaves out a portion. This sample has 90,000 to 120,000 clones, with 95% found just once. The sample taken for sequencing was PBMCs. The receptors come from a young woman in good health and CMV-seronegative.

The chain combines TRBV7-2 with TRBJ1-4, with 7 nucleotides matching TRBD1. There are 15 residues in the CDR3. The V gene end was trimmed by 0 bases and the J gene end by 8 bases; junction bases not matched to a gene: 6. The germline CDR1 and CDR2 sequences are SGHTA and FQGNSA. CDR3 nucleotide sequence: TGTGCCAGCAGCTTAGCGAAGGGGGCCGTGGAAAAACTGTTTTTT. Amino acids: CASSLAKGAVEKLFF.

The table lists this clone with a few counts. This chain links TRBV19 with TRBJ1-5; no clear D. Germline V gene lookup returns CDR1 LNHDA and CDR2 SQIVND (reference sequence). Trimming took 3 bases from V and 3 from J, leaving 3 bases between them. CDR3 length equals 12 residues. This CDR3 is CASSIHNQPQHF. The DNA of the CDR3 is TGTGCCAGTAGTATCCACAATCAGCCCCAGCATTTT.

The rearrangement uses TRBV7-3 and TRBJ2-2; 11 nucleotides align to TRBD1. Germline-derived CDR1 and CDR2 are SGHTA and FQGTGA. The CDR3 spans 15 residues. Unmatched junction bases numbered 6, after V lost 5 bases and J lost 7 bases. The CDR3 reads CASSLTGTGGGELFF. DNA for the CDR3: TGTGCCAGCAGCCTCACGGGGACAGGGGGCGGGGAGCTGTTTTTT.

The chain employs TRBV6-4 and TRBJ2-6, with 9 bases aligning to TRBD2. V shed 3 bases, J shed 0 bases, and the junction held 0 bases outside the gene matches. CDR1 and CDR2 (germline): MRHNA, SNTAGT. The CDR3 covers 16 residues. In DNA, the CDR3 is TGTGCCAGCAGTGAGCGGGGGGGCTCTGGGGCCAACGTCCTGACTTTC. Amino acids: CASSERGGSGANVLTF.

The chain recombines TRBV6-1 with TRBJ1-1, with no clear D. Trimming took 11 bases from V and 4 from J, leaving 14 bases between them. The CDR3 sequence is 12 residues long. Germline CDR1 MNHNS, CDR2 SASEGT. CDR3 residues: CAAWKGSTEAFF. In nucleotides, the CDR3 is TGTGCCGCCTGGAAAGGGAGCACTGAAGCTTTCTTT.

V is TRBV7-2 and J is TRBJ1-2; D is undetermined. V was clipped by 3 bases and J by 3 bases, with 11 bases between them. The CDR3 contains 14 residues. CDR1 is SGHTA and CDR2 is FQGNSA in the germline V gene. The CDR3 region has the DNA TGTGCCAGCAGCTTCGATGGCGGGGACTATGGCTACACCTTC. It yields the protein CASSFDGGDYGYTF.

The gene calls are TRBV7-8 and TRBJ2-7; 8 bases are shared with TRBD1. CDR3 length equals 14 residues. Trimming removed 2 bases from V and 5 bases from J; junction bases left unmatched: 5. CDR1 SGHVS and CDR2 FQNEAQ come from the germline V gene. CDR3 loop: CASSLTTGAHEQYF. CDR3 nucleotides: TGTGCCAGCAGCTTAACGACAGGGGCCCACGAGCAGTACTTC.

The chain has TRBV2 and TRBJ1-5, with D tentatively TRBD1 (5 bases). V lost 2 bases and J 5 bases, leaving 7 bases between the germline ends. This CDR3 has 13 amino acids. From germline, CDR1 is SNHLY and CDR2 FYNNEI. The CDR3 loop reads CASSEQGDQPQHF. In DNA, the CDR3 is TGTGCCAGCAGTGAACAGGGCGATCAGCCCCAGCATTTT.

The chain has TRBV7-9 and TRBJ2-1; 11 bases are shared with TRBD1. The CDR3 length is 13 residues. Trimming at V came to 5 bases and at J to 7 bases, leaving 1 base not matched to a gene. Germline values: CDR1 SEHNR, CDR2 FQNEAQ (reference sequence). CDR3 protein: CASSGDRGNEQFF. Written as DNA, the CDR3 is TGTGCCAGCAGCGGGGACAGGGGGAATGAGCAGTTCTTC. The variable domain in full, with the rest retrieved from reference TRBV7-9 and TRBJ2-1, is DTGVSQNPRHKITKRGQNVTFRCDPISEHNRLYWYRQTLGQGPEFLTYFQNEAQLEKSRLLSDRFSAERPKGSFSTLEIQRTEQGDSAMYLCASSGDRGNEQFFGPGTRLTVL.

In nucleotides, the CDR3 is TGTGCCAGCAGTTTGCGGGCCGGGGAGCTGTTTTTT. Its translation is CASSLRAGELFF. This rearrangement joins TRBV28 to TRBJ2-2; possible D gene TRBD2, 5 bases. The CDR3 extends over 12 amino acids. The ends were cut back, 3 bases at V and 6 bases at J, with 5 bases in the middle. Germline values: CDR1 MDHEN, CDR2 SYDVKM.

J is TRBJ2-5 and V is TRBV6-4; 11 nucleotides align to TRBD2. The V gene end was trimmed by 0 bases and the J gene end by 2 bases; junction bases not matched to a gene: 5. The CDR3 runs 17 residues. Germline assignment: CDR1 MRHNA and CDR2 SNTAGT. The CDR3 reads CASSDSLLAGVQETQYF. The CDR3 DNA reads TGTGCCAGCAGTGACTCGTTACTAGCGGGGGTGCAAGAGACCCAGTACTTC.

The gene calls are TRBV6-5 and TRBJ1-1; D perhaps matches TRBD1 (6 bases). Looked up from germline, CDR1 is MNHEY and CDR2 is SVGAGI. The V gene lost 8 bases and the J gene lost 3 bases, with 10 bases spanning the gap. CDR3 size: 12 residues. The CDR3 region is CASQTGHTEAFF. As DNA, the CDR3 is TGTGCCAGCCAAACAGGGCACACTGAAGCTTTCTTT.

This rearrangement joins TRBV19 to TRBJ1-1; TRBD1 aligns across 7 bases. CDR3 length: 13 residues. The trim removed 2 bases at V and 11 bases at J, leaving 8 bases unmatched. Germline CDR1 LNHDA, CDR2 SQIVND (reference sequence). CDR3 sequence: CASSISAGGLAFF. The DNA for the CDR3 is TGTGCCAGTAGTATATCGGCAGGGGGGCTTGCTTTCTTT.

The chain carries TRBV6-5 and TRBJ1-4; the match to TRBD1 covers 8 bases. This CDR3 is built from 15 residues. Germline values: CDR1 MNHEY, CDR2 SVGAGI. V was pared by 6 bases and J by 4 bases, with 7 bases of the junction left unmatched. The CDR3 reads CASRPRQGINEKLFF. The CDR3 DNA reads TGTGCCAGCAGACCGCGACAGGGGATTAATGAAAAACTGTTTTTT.

For the CDR3, the DNA is TGTGCCAGCAGTTTCGGCGGGGGTGGAAAACTGTTTTTT. It specifies CASSFGGGGKLFF. The chain uses TRBV28 and TRBJ1-4; D might be TRBD1 (5 bases). The germline CDR1 and CDR2 sequences are MDHEN and SYDVKM. V was clipped by 3 bases and J by 10 bases, with 12 bases between them. CDR3 length: 13 amino acids.

The chain is built from TRBV6-1 and TRBJ1-6; D gene ambiguous. From germline, CDR1 is MNHNS and CDR2 SASEGT. The CDR3 is 17 residues long. Deletions cut 0 bases from V and 0 bases from J, with 9 bases between. The CDR3, as DNA: TGTGCCAGCAGTGAAGCCATACGGGGCTCCTATAATTCACCCCTCCACTTT. It encodes CASSEAIRGSYNSPLHF.

J is TRBJ1-2 and V is TRBV2, with 7 bases lining up with TRBD1. J was trimmed by 4 bases and V by 7 bases; bases with no gene match: 9. CDR1 is SNHLY, CDR2 FYNNEI, per germline. The CDR3 loop spans 14 amino acids. CDR3 amino acids: CASTTGTAIYGYTF. CDR3 sequence (DNA): TGTGCCAGCACTACAGGGACAGCGATCTATGGCTACACCTTC.

The chain is built from TRBV5-4 and TRBJ2-5, with TRBD2 matching 8 bases. The V and J ends lost 7 bases and 5 bases, in that order; junction bases with no gene match: 10. Germline values: CDR1 SGHNT, CDR2 YYREEE (reference sequence). The CDR3 loop spans 14 amino acids. The CDR3 DNA follows: TGTGCCAGCGCCGGGGGGGGGCCGCAGGAGACCCAGTACTTC. It specifies CASAGGGPQETQYF.

This clone has more than one count but fewer than ten. This chain links TRBV11-2 with TRBJ2-1; TRBD2 matches at 10 bases. With V trimmed by 0 bases and J by 12 bases, 14 bases remained unmatched. Germline CDR1 is SGHAT and CDR2 is FQNNGV. The CDR3 loop spans 17 amino acids. In DNA, the CDR3 is TGTGCCAGCAGCTTAGATCTTCTAGCGGGGGCCAAAGGGGGGCAGTTCTTC. Its protein product is CASSLDLLAGAKGGQFF.